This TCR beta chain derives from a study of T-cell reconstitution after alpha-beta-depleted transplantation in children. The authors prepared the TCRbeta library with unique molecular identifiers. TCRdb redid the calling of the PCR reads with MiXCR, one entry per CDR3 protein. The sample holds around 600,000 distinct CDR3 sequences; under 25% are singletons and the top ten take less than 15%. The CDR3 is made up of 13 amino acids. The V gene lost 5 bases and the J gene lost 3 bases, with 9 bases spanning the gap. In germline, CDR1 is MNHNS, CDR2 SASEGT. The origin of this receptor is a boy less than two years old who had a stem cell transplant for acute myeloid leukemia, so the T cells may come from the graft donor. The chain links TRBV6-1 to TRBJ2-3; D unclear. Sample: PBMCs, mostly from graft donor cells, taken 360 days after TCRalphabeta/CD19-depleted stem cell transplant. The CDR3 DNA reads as TGTGCCAGCAGTACCACCTCTACAGATACGCAGTATTTT. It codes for CASSTTSTDTQYF.